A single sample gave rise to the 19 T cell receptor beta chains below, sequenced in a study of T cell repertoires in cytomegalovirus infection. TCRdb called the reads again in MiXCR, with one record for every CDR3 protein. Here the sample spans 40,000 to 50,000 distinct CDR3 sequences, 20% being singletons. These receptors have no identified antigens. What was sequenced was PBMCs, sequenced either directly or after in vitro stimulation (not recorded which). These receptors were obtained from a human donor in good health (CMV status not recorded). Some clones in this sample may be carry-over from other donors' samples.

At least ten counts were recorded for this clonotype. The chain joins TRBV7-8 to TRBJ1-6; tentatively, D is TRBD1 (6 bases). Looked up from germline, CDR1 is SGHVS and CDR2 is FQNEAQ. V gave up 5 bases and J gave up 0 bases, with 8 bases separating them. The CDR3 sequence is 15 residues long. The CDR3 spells CASSPTGSYNSPLHF. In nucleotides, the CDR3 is TGTGCCAGCAGCCCGACAGGCTCCTATAATTCACCCCTCCACTTT.

CDR3: CASSPPGDNSYEQYF. CDR3 DNA: TGTGCCAGCTCACCACCGGGGGACAACTCCTACGAGCAGTACTTC. The chain uses TRBV18 and TRBJ2-7; a weak D match, TRBD1 (6 bases). The CDR3 has 15 residues. The V and J ends lost 0 bases and 0 bases respectively, with 9 bases between them. Germline CDR1 reads KGHSH; CDR2 reads LQKENI.

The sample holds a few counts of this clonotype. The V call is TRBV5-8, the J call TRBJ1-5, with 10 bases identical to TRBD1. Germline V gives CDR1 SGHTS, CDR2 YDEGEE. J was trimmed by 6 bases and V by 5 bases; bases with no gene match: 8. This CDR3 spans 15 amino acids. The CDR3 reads CASRRAGTGVQPQHF. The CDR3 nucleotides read TGTGCCAGCAGGCGAGCCGGGACAGGGGTTCAGCCCCAGCATTTT.

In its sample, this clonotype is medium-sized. DNA of the CDR3: TGCGCCAGCAGCGCTAGCGGGAGGTCCTCCTACAATGAGCAGTTCTTC. Translation gives CASSASGRSSYNEQFF. The rearrangement links TRBV5-1 to TRBJ2-1; 11 nucleotides align to TRBD2. V shed 4 bases and J 0 bases; nucleotides not matched to a gene: 3. The CDR3 length is 16 residues. Germline lookup yields CDR1 SGHRS and CDR2 YFSETQ.

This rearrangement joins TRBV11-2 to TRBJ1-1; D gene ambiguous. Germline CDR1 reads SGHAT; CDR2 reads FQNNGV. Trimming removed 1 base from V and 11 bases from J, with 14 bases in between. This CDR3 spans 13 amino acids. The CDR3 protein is CASSLGFQSGAFF. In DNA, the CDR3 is TGTGCCAGCAGCTTAGGTTTCCAGTCTGGGGCTTTCTTT.

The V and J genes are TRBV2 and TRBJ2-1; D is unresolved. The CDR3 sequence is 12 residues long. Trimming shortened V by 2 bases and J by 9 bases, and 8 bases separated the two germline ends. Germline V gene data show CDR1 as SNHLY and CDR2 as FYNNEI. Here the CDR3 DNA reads TGTGCCAGCAGTGAACGGTTCGGTGAGCAGTTCTTC. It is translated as CASSERFGEQFF.

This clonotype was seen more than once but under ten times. The CDR3 DNA sequence: TGTGCCAGCAGCTTAGGAAGTGGGGGGGCAGCCGAGCAGTACTTC. This encodes CASSLGSGGAAEQYF. The chain uses TRBV7-2 and TRBJ2-7, with D possibly being TRBD2 (7 bases). The V end was cut by 1 base, the J end by 6 bases, with 16 bases between. Germline-derived CDR1 and CDR2 are SGHTA and FQGNSA. The CDR3 has 15 amino acids.

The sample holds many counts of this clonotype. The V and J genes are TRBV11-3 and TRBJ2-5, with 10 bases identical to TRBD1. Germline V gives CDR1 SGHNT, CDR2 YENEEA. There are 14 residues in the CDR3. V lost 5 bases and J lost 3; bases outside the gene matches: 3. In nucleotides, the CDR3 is TGTGCCAGCAGCCCCGGACAGGGGGAAGAGACCCAGTACTTC. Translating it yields CASSPGQGEETQYF.

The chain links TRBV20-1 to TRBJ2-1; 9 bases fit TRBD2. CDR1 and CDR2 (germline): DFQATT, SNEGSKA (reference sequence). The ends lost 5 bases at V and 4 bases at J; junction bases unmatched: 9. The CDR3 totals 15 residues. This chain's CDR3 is CSALSQRGVYNEQFF. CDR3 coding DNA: TGCAGTGCTCTCTCCCAGCGGGGGGTGTACAATGAGCAGTTCTTC.

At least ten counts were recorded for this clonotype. The CDR3 reads CASRLGQWDTGELFF. CDR3 bases: TGTGCCAGCAGGCTGGGACAGTGGGACACCGGGGAGCTGTTTTTT. The rearrangement links TRBV6-1 to TRBJ2-2; TRBD1 agrees at 7 bases. CDR3 size: 15 residues. The trim removed 6 bases at V and 3 bases at J, leaving 7 bases unmatched. Looked up from germline, CDR1 is MNHNS and CDR2 is SASEGT.

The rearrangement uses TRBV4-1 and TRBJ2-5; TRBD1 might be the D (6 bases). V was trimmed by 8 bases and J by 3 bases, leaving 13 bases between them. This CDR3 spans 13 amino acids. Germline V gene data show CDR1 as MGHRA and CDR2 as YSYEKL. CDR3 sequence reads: CASGWAGEETQYF. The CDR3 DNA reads TGCGCCAGCGGCTGGGCAGGGGAAGAGACCCAGTACTTC.

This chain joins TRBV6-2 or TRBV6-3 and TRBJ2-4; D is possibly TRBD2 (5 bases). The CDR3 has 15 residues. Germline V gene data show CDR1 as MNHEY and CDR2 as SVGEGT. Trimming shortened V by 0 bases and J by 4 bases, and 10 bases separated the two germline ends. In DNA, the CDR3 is TGTGCCAGCAGTTACTCCCCGCCGGGGAAAAACATTCAGTACTTC. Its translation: CASSYSPPGKNIQYF.

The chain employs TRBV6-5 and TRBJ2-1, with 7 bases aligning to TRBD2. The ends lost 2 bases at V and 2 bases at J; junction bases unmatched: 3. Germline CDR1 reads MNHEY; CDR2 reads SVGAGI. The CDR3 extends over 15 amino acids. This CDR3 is CASSYGGGTYNEQFF. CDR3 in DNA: TGTGCCAGCAGTTACGGGGGGGGGACCTACAATGAGCAGTTCTTC.

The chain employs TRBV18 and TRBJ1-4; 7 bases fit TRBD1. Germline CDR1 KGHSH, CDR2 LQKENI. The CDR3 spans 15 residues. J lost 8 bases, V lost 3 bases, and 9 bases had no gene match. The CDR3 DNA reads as TGTGCCAGCTCACCCCTCGACAGGGAAGGCGAAAAACTGTTTTTT. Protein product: CASSPLDREGEKLFF.

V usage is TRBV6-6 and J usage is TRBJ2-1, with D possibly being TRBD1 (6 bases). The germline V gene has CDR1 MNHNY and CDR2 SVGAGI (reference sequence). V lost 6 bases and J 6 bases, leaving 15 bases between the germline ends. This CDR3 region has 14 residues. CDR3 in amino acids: CASSSDRPLNEQFF. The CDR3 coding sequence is TGTGCCAGCAGCTCTGACAGGCCTCTCAATGAGCAGTTCTTC.

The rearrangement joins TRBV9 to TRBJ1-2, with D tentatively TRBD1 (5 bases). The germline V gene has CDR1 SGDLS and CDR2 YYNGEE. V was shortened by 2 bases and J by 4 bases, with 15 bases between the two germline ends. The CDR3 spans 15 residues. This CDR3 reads CASSVGGGGIYGYTF. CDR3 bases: TGTGCCAGCAGCGTCGGGGGGGGGGGAATCTATGGCTACACCTTC.

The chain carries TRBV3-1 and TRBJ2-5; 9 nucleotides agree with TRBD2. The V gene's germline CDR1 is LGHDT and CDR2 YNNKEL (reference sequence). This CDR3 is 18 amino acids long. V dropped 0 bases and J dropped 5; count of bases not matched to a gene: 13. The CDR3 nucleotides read TGTGCCAGCAGCCAAGAACGTTGGAGCGGGGGGATCGAGGAGACCCAGTACTTC. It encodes CASSQERWSGGIEETQYF.

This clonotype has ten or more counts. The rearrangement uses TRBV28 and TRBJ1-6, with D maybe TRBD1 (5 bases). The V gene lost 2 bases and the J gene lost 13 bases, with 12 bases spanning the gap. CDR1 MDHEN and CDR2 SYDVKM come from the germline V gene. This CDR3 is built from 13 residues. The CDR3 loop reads CASSLLHGTPLHF. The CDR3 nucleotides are TGTGCCAGCAGTTTACTTCACGGGACCCCCCTCCACTTT.

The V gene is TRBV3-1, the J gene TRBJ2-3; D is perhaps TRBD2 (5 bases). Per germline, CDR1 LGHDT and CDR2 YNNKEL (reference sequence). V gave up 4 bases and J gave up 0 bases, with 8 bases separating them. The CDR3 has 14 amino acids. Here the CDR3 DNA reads TGTGCCAGCAGCCCTCGGGGTAGCACAGATACGCAGTATTTT. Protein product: CASSPRGSTDTQYF.